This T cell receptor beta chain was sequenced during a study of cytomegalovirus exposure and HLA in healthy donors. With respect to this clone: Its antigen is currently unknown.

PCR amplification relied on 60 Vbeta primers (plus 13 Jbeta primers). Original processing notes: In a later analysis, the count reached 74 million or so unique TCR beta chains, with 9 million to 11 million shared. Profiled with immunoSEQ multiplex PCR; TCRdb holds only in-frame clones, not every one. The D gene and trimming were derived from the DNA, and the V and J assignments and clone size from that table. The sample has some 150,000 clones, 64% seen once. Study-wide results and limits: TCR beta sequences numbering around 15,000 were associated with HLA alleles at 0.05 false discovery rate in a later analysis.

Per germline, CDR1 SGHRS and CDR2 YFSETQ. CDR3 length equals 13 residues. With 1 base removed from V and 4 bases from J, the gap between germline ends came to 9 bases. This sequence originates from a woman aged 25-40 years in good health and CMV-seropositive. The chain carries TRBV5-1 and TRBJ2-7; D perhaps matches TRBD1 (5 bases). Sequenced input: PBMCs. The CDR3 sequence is CASSLSTDYEQYF. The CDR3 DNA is TGCGCCAGCAGCTTGTCGACAGATTACGAGCAGTACTTC. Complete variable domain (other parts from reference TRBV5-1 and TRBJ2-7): KAGVTQTPRYLIKTRGQQVTLSCSPISGHRSVSWYQQTPGQGLQFLFEYFSETQRNKGNFPGRFSGRQFSNSRSEMNVSTLELGDSALYLCASSLSTDYEQYFGPGTRLTVT.